This T cell receptor (beta chain) appears in the sequencing data of a study of CD4 and CD8 cells across lung adenocarcinoma regions. Donors had localized lung adenocarcinoma, a non-small cell lung cancer. The CDR3 is made up of 18 amino acids. Germline V gives CDR1 SGHDN, CDR2 FVKESK. From the PCR reads, TCRdb called clonotypes with MiXCR, one entry per CDR3 protein. The sample includes fewer than 25,000 distinct CDR3 sequences, roughly 50% of them seen just once. Comments on this clonotype: Relative to the germline gene, one junction end is altered; a read error may explain this.

The sequencing sample was made of CD8+ T cells from the center of a lung tumor. The source is a female donor with lung adenocarcinoma. The CD4 and CD8 labels of this study may be unreliable. V usage is TRBV14 and J usage is TRBJ2-4; D is uncertain. This CDR3 reads CASSQGFPLCFGANIQSF. CDR3 nucleotides: TGTGCCAGCAGCCAAGGTTTTCCGCTCTGCTTTGGTGCAAACATTCAGTCCTTC.